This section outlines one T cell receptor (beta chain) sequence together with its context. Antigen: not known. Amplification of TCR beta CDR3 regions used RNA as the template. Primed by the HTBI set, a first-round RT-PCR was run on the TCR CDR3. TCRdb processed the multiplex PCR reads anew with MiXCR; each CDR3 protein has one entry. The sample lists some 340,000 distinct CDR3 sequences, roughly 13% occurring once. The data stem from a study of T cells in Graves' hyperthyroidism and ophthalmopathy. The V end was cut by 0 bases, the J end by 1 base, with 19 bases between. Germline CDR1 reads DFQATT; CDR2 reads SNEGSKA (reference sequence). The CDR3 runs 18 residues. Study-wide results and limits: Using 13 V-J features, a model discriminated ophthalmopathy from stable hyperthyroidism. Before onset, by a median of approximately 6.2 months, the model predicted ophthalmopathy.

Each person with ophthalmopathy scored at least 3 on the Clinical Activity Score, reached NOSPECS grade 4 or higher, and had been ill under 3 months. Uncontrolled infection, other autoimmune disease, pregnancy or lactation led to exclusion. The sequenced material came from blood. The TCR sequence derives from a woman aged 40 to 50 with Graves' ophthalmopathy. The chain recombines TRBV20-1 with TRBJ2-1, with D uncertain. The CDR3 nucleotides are TGCAGTGCTAGAGACTACCTCACTAAAACCGATTCCTACAATGAGCAGTTCTTC. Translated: CSARDYLTKTDSYNEQFF.